Included here is one T cell receptor beta chain sequence, with context. Profiled with immunoSEQ multiplex PCR; TCRdb holds only in-frame clones, not every one. The table records 150,000 to 200,000 clones, roughly four fifths of them present only once. The data derive from a study of blood T cell repertoires in COVID-19. Study-level background: The analysed material was cDNA or gDNA that came from T cells, B-cell-depleted T cells, or PBMCs.

Germline CDR1 and CDR2: SGHRS and YFSETQ. Trimming removed 3 bases at V and 3 bases at J, with 9 bases between. The CDR3 totals 14 residues. The sequence derives from a woman aged 30 to 39 with acute or convalescent COVID-19. The chain couples TRBV5-1 to TRBJ1-4, with unresolved D. Sequenced sample: peripheral blood. CDR3 sequence: CASSSGLANEKLFF. For the CDR3, the DNA is TGCGCCAGCAGCTCGGGGTTAGCTAATGAAAAACTGTTTTTT. The full variable domain, with the rest looked up from reference TRBV5-1 and TRBJ1-4, is KAGVTQTPRYLIKTRGQQVTLSCSPISGHRSVSWYQQTPGQGLQFLFEYFSETQRNKGNFPGRFSGRQFSNSRSEMNVSTLELGDSALYLCASSSGLANEKLFFGSGTQLSVL.